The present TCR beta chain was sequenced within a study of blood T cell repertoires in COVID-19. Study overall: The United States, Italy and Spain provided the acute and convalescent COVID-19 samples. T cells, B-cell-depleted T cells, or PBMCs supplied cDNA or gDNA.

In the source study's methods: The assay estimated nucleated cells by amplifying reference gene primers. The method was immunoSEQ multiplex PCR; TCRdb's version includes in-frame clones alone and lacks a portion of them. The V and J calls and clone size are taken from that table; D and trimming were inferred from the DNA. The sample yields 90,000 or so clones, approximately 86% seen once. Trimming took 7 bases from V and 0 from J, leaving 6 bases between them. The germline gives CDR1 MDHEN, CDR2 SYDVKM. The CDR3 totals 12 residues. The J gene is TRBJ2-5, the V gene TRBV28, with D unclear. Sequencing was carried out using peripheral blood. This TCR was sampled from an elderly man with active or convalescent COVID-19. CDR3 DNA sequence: TGTGCCAGCACCGACTACCAAGAGACCCAGTACTTC. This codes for CASTDYQETQYF.